A single sample gave rise to the 29 T cell receptor beta chains below, sequenced in a study of cytomegalovirus exposure and HLA in healthy donors. PCR used 60 Vbeta primers and 13 Jbeta primers. Data came from immunoSEQ multiplex PCR; TCRdb stores just in-frame clones and leaves some out. The sample has about 130,000 clones; 65% to 80% are singletons. Sequenced: PBMCs. The receptors shown here come from a human donor in good health.

The chain recombines TRBV28 with TRBJ2-3; the match to TRBD2 covers 9 bases. Germline lookup yields CDR1 MDHEN and CDR2 SYDVKM. The CDR3 totals 14 residues. V was pared by 5 bases and J by 6 bases, with 6 bases of the junction left unmatched. The CDR3 spells CASSSSGSSDTQYF. The CDR3 coding sequence is TGTGCCAGCAGTAGTAGCGGGAGTAGCGATACGCAGTATTTT.

The rearrangement joins TRBV9 to TRBJ2-1; 7 nucleotides match TRBD2. The J segment lost 2 bases and the V segment lost 4 bases, leaving 3 bases of the junction unmatched. CDR1 SGDLS and CDR2 YYNGEE come from the germline V gene. This CDR3 comprises 14 residues. CDR3 sequence reads: CASSPSGTYNEQFF. The CDR3 DNA follows: TGTGCCAGCAGCCCCAGCGGGACCTACAATGAGCAGTTCTTC. The full variable domain, in which reference TRBV9 and TRBJ2-1 provide the parts outside the CDR3, is DSGVTQTPKHLITATGQRVTLRCSPRSGDLSVYWYQQSLDQGLQFLIQYYNGEERAKGNILERFSAQQFPDLHSELNLSSLELGDSALYFCASSPSGTYNEQFFGPGTRLTVL.

In this sample, this clone turned up a few times. J is TRBJ2-2 and V is TRBV11-3; 7 bases map to TRBD1. The CDR3 is 14 amino acids. The V gene's germline CDR1 is SGHNT and CDR2 YENEEA. J gave up 3 bases and V 5 bases, and 3 bases lay outside the gene matches. The CDR3 bases are TGTGCCAGCAGCGACAGGGAGTACACCGGGGAGCTGTTTTTT. It yields the protein CASSDREYTGELFF.

The CDR3 loop is CASSSYPLSRGTEQYF. In nucleotides, the CDR3 is TGTGCCAGCAGTTCCTACCCCTTAAGTAGGGGGACCGAGCAGTACTTC. The rearrangement joins TRBV28 to TRBJ2-7; D is possibly TRBD1 (6 bases). The germline V and J ends were trimmed by 4 bases and 6 bases, with 22 bases remaining between them. The CDR3 has 16 residues. Germline-derived CDR1 and CDR2 are MDHEN and SYDVKM.

V gene TRBV9 combines with J gene TRBJ2-3, with 11 nucleotides matching TRBD2. Per germline, CDR1 SGDLS and CDR2 YYNGEE. The CDR3 covers 19 residues. V lost 0 bases and J lost 9; bases outside the gene matches: 18. The CDR3 protein is CASSVETPATSGSRYTQYF. In DNA, the CDR3 is TGTGCCAGCAGCGTAGAAACCCCCGCTACTAGCGGGAGTCGGTACACGCAGTATTTT.

This clone was counted between two and nine times. The chain employs TRBV2 and TRBJ2-5; TRBD2 is a possible D gene (6 bases). Near its end, the DNA agrees better with TRBJ2-7, so the J call may be wrong. Germline lookup yields CDR1 SNHLY and CDR2 FYNNEI. The CDR3 sequence is 17 residues long. The CDR3 DNA reads as TGTGCCAGCAGTGAAGAAGGATGGGAGGTGGTGAAAGACGAGCAGTACTTC. Amino acid sequence: CASSEEGWEVVKDEQYF.

V usage is TRBV7-2 and J usage is TRBJ1-1; 7 nucleotides line up with TRBD1. Unmatched junction bases numbered 13, after V lost 8 bases and J lost 10 bases. This CDR3 comprises 13 residues. Germline values: CDR1 SGHTA, CDR2 FQGNSA. As DNA, the CDR3 is TGTGCCAGCGGCCAAGACGACAGGGCTGGAGCTTTCTTT. This encodes CASGQDDRAGAFF.

The V and J genes are TRBV5-4 and TRBJ2-1, with D possibly being TRBD2 (5 bases). Per the germline V gene, CDR1 is SGHNT and CDR2 is YYREEE (reference sequence). The CDR3 spans 14 residues. V was pared by 4 bases and J by 2 bases, with 10 bases between. Here the CDR3 DNA reads TGTGCCAGCAGCCTCGGGGATACCTACAATGAGCAGTTCTTC. This gives the protein CASSLGDTYNEQFF.

The rearrangement joins TRBV5-1 to TRBJ2-2; the D gene is possibly TRBD2 (5 bases). Germline CDR1 and CDR2: SGHRS and YFSETQ. With 7 bases removed from V and 0 bases from J, the gap between germline ends came to 13 bases. The CDR3 length is 15 residues. CDR3 protein: CASRPSAANTGELFF. In DNA, the CDR3 is TGCGCCAGCCGGCCCTCAGCGGCGAACACCGGGGAGCTGTTTTTT. Drawing the rest from reference TRBV5-1 and TRBJ2-2, the complete variable domain is KAGVTQTPRYLIKTRGQQVTLSCSPISGHRSVSWYQQTPGQGLQFLFEYFSETQRNKGNFPGRFSGRQFSNSRSEMNVSTLELGDSALYLCASRPSAANTGELFFGEGSRLTVL.

This chain uses TRBV7-3 with TRBJ2-2; TRBD2 aligns across 11 bases. The CDR3 is 16 residues long. Germline V gene lookup returns CDR1 SGHTA and CDR2 FQGTGA. The V segment lost 5 bases and the J segment 3 bases; nucleotides outside the gene matches: 5. The CDR3: CASSPRTSGYTGELFF. The CDR3 nucleotides are TGTGCCAGCAGCCCTCGGACTAGCGGGTACACCGGGGAGCTGTTTTTT.

The V call is TRBV5-1, the J call TRBJ2-1, with a tentative D call TRBD2 (6 bases). CDR1 is SGHRS, CDR2 YFSETQ, per germline. The CDR3 spans 15 residues. V lost 3 bases to trimming and J lost 0 bases, with 10 bases between them. This chain's CDR3 is CASSSGSYSYNEQFF. The CDR3 coding sequence is TGCGCCAGCAGCTCCGGGAGCTACTCCTACAATGAGCAGTTCTTC.

The V gene is TRBV29-1, the J gene TRBJ1-5; 8 bases align to TRBD1. This CDR3 is 14 amino acids long. V shed 4 bases and J 6 bases; nucleotides not matched to a gene: 8. From germline, CDR1 is SQVTM and CDR2 ANQGSEA. The CDR3 nucleotides read TGCAGCGTTGGGACAGGGCTTCGTGGTCAGCCCCAGCATTTT. Encoded protein: CSVGTGLRGQPQHF.

There are a few counts of this clone. The chain couples TRBV28 to TRBJ1-6; 8 nucleotides agree with TRBD1. The CDR3 totals 17 residues. With 5 bases clipped from V and 6 bases from J, the junction kept 12 bases outside the gene matches. In germline, CDR1 is MDHEN, CDR2 SYDVKM. As DNA, the CDR3 is TGTGCCAGCAGTCTCACACTTCAGGGGGCTGGTAATTCACCCCTCCACTTT. Protein product: CASSLTLQGAGNSPLHF.

This clone was observed a handful of times. The gene calls are TRBV10-3 and TRBJ2-1, with 14 nucleotides matching TRBD2. The trim removed 5 bases at V and 3 bases at J, leaving 9 bases unmatched. Germline V gene data show CDR1 as ENHRY and CDR2 as SYGVKD. The CDR3 sequence is 18 residues long. The CDR3 DNA reads as TGTGCCATCAGTACGACTAGCGGGAGGGCCGCAATCTACAATGAGCAGTTCTTC. This gives the protein CAISTTSGRAAIYNEQFF.

This chain joins TRBV4-1 and TRBJ1-2, with a possible D match to TRBD1 (6 bases). The germline CDR1 and CDR2 sequences are MGHRA and YSYEKL. This CDR3 comprises 14 residues. V dropped 3 bases and J dropped 7 bases, with 15 bases sitting between them. The CDR3 DNA follows: TGCGCCAGCAGCCACTCAGAGGGGGAGCGTGGCTACACCTTC. Translating gives CASSHSEGERGYTF.

This clone was seen a few times. The rearrangement joins TRBV7-9 to TRBJ1-4, with D tentatively TRBD1 (5 bases). The V end was cut by 2 bases, the J end by 8 bases, with 12 bases between. The length of the CDR3 is 14 residues. Germline lookup yields CDR1 SEHNR and CDR2 FQNEAQ (reference sequence). CDR3 region: CASSLQGAGEKLFF. The CDR3 nucleotides read TGTGCCAGCAGCTTACAAGGGGCAGGAGAAAAACTGTTTTTT.

The rearrangement joins TRBV7-3 to TRBJ2-1; tentatively, D is TRBD2 (6 bases). This CDR3 contains 15 residues. V lost 2 bases and J 8 bases, leaving 16 bases between the germline ends. Germline V gives CDR1 SGHTA, CDR2 FQGTGA. For the CDR3, the DNA is TGTGCCAGCAGCTTAGGGCTAGCGCGAGAGGATGAGCAGTTCTTC. Translated: CASSLGLAREDEQFF.

The chain is built from TRBV7-9 and TRBJ2-2; 10 nucleotides line up with TRBD1. V shed 5 bases, J shed 4 bases, and the junction held 7 bases outside the gene matches. The CDR3 sequence is 16 residues long. Per germline, CDR1 SEHNR and CDR2 FQNEAQ (reference sequence). CDR3 residues: CASSILRDRGTGELFF. CDR3 DNA: TGTGCCAGCAGCATACTCCGGGACAGGGGCACCGGGGAGCTGTTTTTT. The full variable domain, completed using reference TRBV7-9 and TRBJ2-2, is DTGVSQNPRHKITKRGQNVTFRCDPISEHNRLYWYRQTLGQGPEFLTYFQNEAQLEKSRLLSDRFSAERPKGSFSTLEIQRTEQGDSAMYLCASSILRDRGTGELFFGEGSRLTVL.

The chain links TRBV7-2 to TRBJ2-7; 9 bases are shared with TRBD2. Germline-derived CDR1 and CDR2 are SGHTA and FQGNSA. The CDR3 is made up of 14 amino acids. The J segment lost 4 bases and the V segment lost 11 bases, leaving 12 bases of the junction unmatched. This CDR3 is CAYPAGGDGYEQYF. DNA of the CDR3: TGTGCCTACCCCGCGGGAGGGGATGGATACGAGCAGTACTTC.

The CDR3 loop is CASSLSGRGQYEQYF. CDR3 bases: TGTGCCAGCAGTTTATCCGGCAGGGGGCAATACGAGCAGTACTTC. This sequence joins TRBV28 and TRBJ2-7, with 8 bases matching TRBD1. Germline lookup yields CDR1 MDHEN and CDR2 SYDVKM. Trimming at V came to 1 base and at J to 4 bases, leaving 6 bases not matched to a gene. This CDR3 contains 15 residues. Full variable domain (outside the CDR3, taken from reference TRBV28 and TRBJ2-7): DVKVTQSSRYLVKRTGEKVFLECVQDMDHENMFWYRQDPGLGLRLIYFSYDVKMKEKGDIPEGYSVSREKKERFSLILESASTNQTSMYLCASSLSGRGQYEQYFGPGTRLTVT.

The J gene is TRBJ2-6, the V gene TRBV9; the match to TRBD1 covers 10 bases. Germline V gene lookup returns CDR1 SGDLS and CDR2 YYNGEE. The CDR3 is 15 amino acids. V gave up 3 bases and J gave up 12 bases; unmatched junction bases: 9. CDR3 protein: CASSGIPGQGIVLTF. CDR3 nucleotides: TGTGCCAGCAGCGGGATCCCGGGACAGGGGATCGTCCTGACTTTC.

This chain connects TRBV10-1 to TRBJ1-1; TRBD1 agrees at 7 bases. The V gene end was trimmed by 1 base and the J gene end by 5 bases; junction bases not matched to a gene: 7. Germline loops: CDR1 WNHNN, CDR2 SYGVQD (reference sequence). The CDR3 spans 15 residues. For the CDR3, the DNA is TGCGCCAGCAGTGAGTTCAGGGGGACGCGGACTGAAGCTTTCTTT. Its translation: CASSEFRGTRTEAFF.

This sequence joins TRBV6-5 and TRBJ2-7; 9 bases are shared with TRBD2. Germline V lookup: CDR1 MNHEY, CDR2 SVGAGI. With 7 bases clipped from V and 2 bases from J, the junction kept 6 bases outside the gene matches. The CDR3 runs 14 residues. The CDR3 sequence is CASKVLAGTYEQYF. CDR3 nucleotides: TGTGCCAGCAAAGTGCTAGCGGGAACCTACGAGCAGTACTTC.

The gene calls are TRBV5-1 and TRBJ2-1; TRBD2 aligns across 11 bases. This CDR3 is 17 amino acids long. Trimming cost V 0 bases and J 8 bases; bases outside gene matches: 10. Germline assignment: CDR1 SGHRS and CDR2 YFSETQ. CDR3 sequence (DNA): TGCGCCAGCAGCTTGGGCAGTCTAGCGGGAGGACTCCATGAGCAGTTCTTC. This sequence encodes CASSLGSLAGGLHEQFF.

This clone has a handful of counts. V gene TRBV19 combines with J gene TRBJ1-4; D uncertain. Germline CDR1 and CDR2: LNHDA and SQIVND (reference sequence). Trimming cost V 6 bases and J 6 bases, with 14 bases left between them. The CDR3 is 14 residues long. CDR3 loop: CASSMPRRDEKLFF. As DNA, the CDR3 is TGTGCCAGTAGCATGCCACGGAGGGATGAAAAACTGTTTTTT.

The chain is built from TRBV12-5 and TRBJ2-1; 7 nucleotides align to TRBD2. Germline assignment: CDR1 LGHNT and CDR2 FRNRAP. The V gene end was trimmed by 6 bases and the J gene end by 1 base; junction bases not matched to a gene: 12. CDR3 length: 17 amino acids. The CDR3 DNA is TGTGCTAGTGGCCCCCCCGGGAGGCACCCTTCCTACAATGAGCAGTTCTTC. Translating gives CASGPPGRHPSYNEQFF. Full variable domain (outside the CDR3, taken from reference TRBV12-5 and TRBJ2-1): DARVTQTPRHKVTEMGQEVTMRCQPILGHNTVFWYRQTMMQGLELLAYFRNRAPLDDSGMPKDRFSAEMPDATLATLKIQPSEPRDSAVYFCASGPPGRHPSYNEQFFGPGTRLTVL.

The genes are TRBV7-9 and TRBJ1-5; 7 bases fit TRBD1. There are 18 residues in the CDR3. The V and J ends lost 0 bases and 7 bases, in that order; junction bases with no gene match: 15. CDR1 is SEHNR, CDR2 FQNEAQ, per germline (reference sequence). The CDR3 nucleotides read TGTGCCAGCAGCTTAGCGGATAAGCAACAGGGGATGAAACAGCCCCAGCATTTT. Translating gives CASSLADKQQGMKQPQHF.

In its sample, this clone was seen a few times. V gene TRBV6-1 combines with J gene TRBJ2-7, with D tentatively TRBD1 (5 bases). The CDR3 extends over 15 amino acids. The germline V and J ends were trimmed by 1 base and 3 bases, with 13 bases remaining between them. The germline V gene encodes CDR1 MNHNS and CDR2 SASEGT. The CDR3 nucleotides are TGTGCCAGCAGTGAAGGGGCAGGGCTAAACTACGAGCAGTACTTC. The encoded protein is CASSEGAGLNYEQYF.

J is TRBJ2-2 and V is TRBV7-9; D call uncertain. CDR1 SEHNR and CDR2 FQNEAQ come from the germline V gene (reference sequence). CDR3 size: 15 residues. The ends were cut back, 5 bases at V and 7 bases at J, with 17 bases in the middle. CDR3 coding DNA: TGTGCCAGCAGCCTCCGGGTCCCGCTTAACGGGGAGCTGTTTTTT. The encoded protein is CASSLRVPLNGELFF.